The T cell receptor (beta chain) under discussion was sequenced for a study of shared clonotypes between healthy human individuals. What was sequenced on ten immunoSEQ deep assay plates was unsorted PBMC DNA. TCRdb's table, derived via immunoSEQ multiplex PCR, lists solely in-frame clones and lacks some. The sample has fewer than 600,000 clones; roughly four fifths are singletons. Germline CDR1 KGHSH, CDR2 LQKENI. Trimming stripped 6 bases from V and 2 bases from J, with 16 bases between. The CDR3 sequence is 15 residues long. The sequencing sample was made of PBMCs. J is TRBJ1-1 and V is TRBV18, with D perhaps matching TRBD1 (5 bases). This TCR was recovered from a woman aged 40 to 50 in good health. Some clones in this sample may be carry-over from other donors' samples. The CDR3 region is CASSYDRRSNTEAFF. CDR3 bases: TGTGCCAGCTCTTATGACAGACGGAGTAACACTGAAGCTTTCTTT.